The 15 T cell receptor beta chains below all came from one sample that was sequenced in a study of siplizumab effects on memory and regulatory T cells. Clones were sequenced by immunoSEQ multiplex PCR, and TCRdb holds only the in-frame ones, with some missing. This table has tens of thousands of clones, 90% to 98% appearing once. The source material was naive CD8+ T cells sorted from blood. The receptors originated from a human donor in good health.

The CDR3 spells CASSLEWTTNTGELFF. Here the CDR3 DNA reads TGTGCCAGCAGCTTGGAATGGACCACGAACACCGGGGAGCTGTTTTTT. The V gene is TRBV5-5, the J gene TRBJ2-2; D not certain. V lost 0 bases and J lost 0, with 9 bases in between. CDR1 SGHKS and CDR2 YYEKEE come from the germline V gene (reference sequence). The CDR3 runs to 16 residues.

The chain recombines TRBV19 with TRBJ2-5; D gene unclear. The V end lost 3 bases, the J end lost 0 bases, and 8 bases lay between the germline ends. Per germline, CDR1 LNHDA and CDR2 SQIVND (reference sequence). CDR3 length equals 14 residues. CDR3: CASSIWGNQETQYF. DNA of the CDR3: TGTGCCAGTAGTATTTGGGGAAACCAAGAGACCCAGTACTTC.

V usage is TRBV27 and J usage is TRBJ2-5; D call uncertain. Germline lookup yields CDR1 MNHEY and CDR2 SMNVEV (reference sequence). The V end lost 2 bases, the J end lost 0 bases, and 7 bases lay between the germline ends. This CDR3 has 14 amino acids. The DNA for the CDR3 is TGTGCCAGCAGTTTAGGGCCCCACCAAGAGACCCAGTACTTC. Translated: CASSLGPHQETQYF.

The rearrangement joins TRBV5-6 to TRBJ2-7, with TRBD1 matching 9 bases. V shed 3 bases and J 5 bases; nucleotides not matched to a gene: 6. The CDR3 sequence is 14 residues long. From germline, CDR1 is SGHDT and CDR2 YYEEEE. This CDR3 reads CASSWGQGDDEQYF. The CDR3 DNA follows: TGTGCCAGCAGCTGGGGACAGGGAGACGACGAGCAGTACTTC.

V gene TRBV7-3 combines with J gene TRBJ2-7, with D maybe TRBD1 (6 bases). The ends were cut back, 2 bases at V and 7 bases at J, with 15 bases in the middle. Germline values: CDR1 SGHTA, CDR2 FQGTGA. The CDR3 is made up of 14 amino acids. The chain's CDR3 is CASSLYGGPGEQYF. Here the CDR3 DNA reads TGTGCCAGCAGCTTATATGGGGGCCCGGGAGAGCAGTACTTC.

The CDR3 DNA sequence: TGTGCCAGTAGCCCGTCGCGCAGGGAGGGCTTTAACTATGGCTACACCTTC. It encodes CASSPSRREGFNYGYTF. This chain connects TRBV19 to TRBJ1-2; tentatively, D is TRBD1 (5 bases). V dropped 6 bases and J dropped 1 base, with 21 bases sitting between them. Germline V gives CDR1 LNHDA, CDR2 SQIVND (reference sequence). The CDR3 is 17 residues long.

The chain links TRBV19 to TRBJ2-3, with 8 bases that match TRBD1. The CDR3 spans 16 residues. From germline, CDR1 is LNHDA and CDR2 SQIVND (reference sequence). With 3 bases clipped from V and 0 bases from J, the junction kept 5 bases outside the gene matches. The CDR3 spells CASSIPTGASTDTQYF. The CDR3 coding sequence is TGTGCCAGTAGTATCCCGACAGGGGCGAGCACAGATACGCAGTATTTT.

The rearrangement links TRBV4-3 to TRBJ2-3; TRBD2 matches at 8 bases. V lost 1 base, J lost 4 bases, and 4 bases stayed unmatched. Germline CDR1 reads LGHNA; CDR2 reads YSLEER. The CDR3 sequence is 15 residues long. This CDR3 reads CASSQVPGGADTQYF. CDR3 bases: TGCGCCAGCAGCCAAGTCCCCGGGGGGGCAGATACGCAGTATTTT.

This chain's CDR3 is CASSIGGPYSPLHF. The CDR3 DNA is TGTGCCAGTAGTATAGGGGGCCCTTATTCACCCCTCCACTTT. This chain uses TRBV19 with TRBJ1-6, with D possibly matching TRBD1 (5 bases). Trimming cost V 1 base and J 8 bases, with 9 bases left between them. The length of the CDR3 is 14 residues. Germline-derived CDR1 and CDR2 are LNHDA and SQIVND (reference sequence).

The rearrangement uses TRBV13 and TRBJ2-1; D is ambiguous. With 6 bases removed from V and 4 bases from J, the gap between germline ends came to 7 bases. This CDR3 has 12 amino acids. The germline V gene encodes CDR1 PRHDT and CDR2 FYEKMQ (reference sequence). The CDR3 region has the DNA TGTGCCAGCAGAGAGAATTACAATGAGCAGTTCTTC. Its translation is CASRENYNEQFF.

The chain couples TRBV2 to TRBJ1-5, with no clear D. The germline V and J ends were trimmed by 6 bases and 6 bases, with 24 bases remaining between them. In germline, CDR1 is SNHLY, CDR2 FYNNEI. CDR3 size: 17 residues. The CDR3 loop reads CASRGWARTALSQPQHF. The CDR3 nucleotides read TGTGCCAGCAGGGGTTGGGCCCGAACCGCTTTGAGTCAGCCCCAGCATTTT.

In its sample, this clone was seen once. V is TRBV19 and J is TRBJ2-7; no definite D call. This CDR3 region has 13 residues. From germline, CDR1 is LNHDA and CDR2 SQIVND (reference sequence). V lost 3 bases, J lost 4 bases, and 10 bases lay in between. The CDR3, as DNA: TGTGCCAGTAGTATGGCGGCCGGGTACGAGCAGTACTTC. Its protein product is CASSMAAGYEQYF. Drawing the rest from reference TRBV19 and TRBJ2-7, the complete variable domain is DGGITQSPKYLFRKEGQNVTLSCEQNLNHDAMYWYRQDPGQGLRLIYYSQIVNDFQKGDIAEGYSVSREKKESFPLTVTSAQKNPTAFYLCASSMAAGYEQYFGPGTRLTVT.

V gene TRBV27 combines with J gene TRBJ1-1, with D uncertain. Trimming took off 2 bases at V and 6 bases at J, with 7 bases between the two ends. Germline CDR1 reads MNHEY; CDR2 reads SMNVEV (reference sequence). The CDR3 loop spans 12 amino acids. CDR3 amino acids: CASSLGQAEAFF. The CDR3 DNA reads TGTGCCAGCAGTTTAGGCCAAGCTGAAGCTTTCTTT.

The chain has TRBV19 and TRBJ2-4; D is undetermined. This CDR3 contains 16 residues. Germline-derived CDR1 and CDR2 are LNHDA and SQIVND (reference sequence). The V and J ends lost 2 bases and 1 base respectively, with 12 bases between them. The CDR3 loop reads CASSIPYTGAKNIQYF. The CDR3, as DNA: TGTGCCAGTAGTATACCTTATACCGGGGCCAAAAACATTCAGTACTTC.

V is TRBV6-6 and J is TRBJ1-1; D is undetermined. The V gene's germline CDR1 is MNHNY and CDR2 SVGAGI (reference sequence). The V end lost 0 bases, the J end lost 2 bases, and 10 bases lay between the germline ends. This CDR3 has 15 residues. CDR3 residues: CASSYSQSPNTEAFF. DNA of the CDR3: TGTGCCAGCAGTTACTCTCAATCTCCAAACACTGAAGCTTTCTTT.